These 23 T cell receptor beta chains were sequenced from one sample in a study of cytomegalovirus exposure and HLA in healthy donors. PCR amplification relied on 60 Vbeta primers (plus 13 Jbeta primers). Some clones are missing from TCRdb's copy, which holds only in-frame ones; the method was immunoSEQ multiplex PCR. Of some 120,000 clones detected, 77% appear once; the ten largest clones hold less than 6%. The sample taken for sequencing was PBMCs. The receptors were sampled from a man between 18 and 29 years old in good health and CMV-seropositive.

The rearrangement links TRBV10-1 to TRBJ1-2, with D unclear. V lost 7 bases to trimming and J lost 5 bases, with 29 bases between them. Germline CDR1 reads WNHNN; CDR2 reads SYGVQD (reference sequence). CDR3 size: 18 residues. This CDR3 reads CASTNYGEHENPWYGYTF. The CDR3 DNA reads TGCGCCAGCACTAACTACGGGGAGCACGAAAACCCTTGGTATGGCTACACCTTC.

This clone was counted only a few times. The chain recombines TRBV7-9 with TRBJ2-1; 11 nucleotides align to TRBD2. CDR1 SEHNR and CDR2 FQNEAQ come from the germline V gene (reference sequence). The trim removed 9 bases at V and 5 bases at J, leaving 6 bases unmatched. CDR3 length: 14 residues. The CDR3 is CASLAGGTDNEQFF. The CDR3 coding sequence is TGTGCCAGTTTAGCGGGAGGGACTGACAATGAGCAGTTCTTC. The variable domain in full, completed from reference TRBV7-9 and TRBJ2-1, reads DTGVSQNPRHKITKRGQNVTFRCDPISEHNRLYWYRQTLGQGPEFLTYFQNEAQLEKSRLLSDRFSAERPKGSFSTLEIQRTEQGDSAMYLCASLAGGTDNEQFFGPGTRLTVL.

CDR3 protein: CASSLGLAGVNEQYF. The CDR3 DNA reads as TGCGCCAGCAGCCTGGGACTAGCGGGAGTGAACGAGCAGTACTTC. This chain joins TRBV5-1 and TRBJ2-7; TRBD2 matches at 14 bases. The trim removed 4 bases at V and 5 bases at J, leaving 5 bases unmatched. The V gene's germline CDR1 is SGHRS and CDR2 YFSETQ. The CDR3 is 15 amino acids.

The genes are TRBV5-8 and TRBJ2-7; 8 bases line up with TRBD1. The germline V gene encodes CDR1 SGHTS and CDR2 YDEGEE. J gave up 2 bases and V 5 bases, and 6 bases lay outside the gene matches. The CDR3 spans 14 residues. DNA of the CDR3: TGTGCCAGCAGTTACGGACAGGGAACCTACGAGCAGTACTTC. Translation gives CASSYGQGTYEQYF.

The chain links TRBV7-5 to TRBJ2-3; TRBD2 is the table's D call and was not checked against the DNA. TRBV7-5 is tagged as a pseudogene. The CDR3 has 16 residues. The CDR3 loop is CARSPRLADLADTQYF. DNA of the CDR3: TGTGCCAGAAGCCCCCGACTAGCGGACCTGGCAGATACGCAGTATTTT.

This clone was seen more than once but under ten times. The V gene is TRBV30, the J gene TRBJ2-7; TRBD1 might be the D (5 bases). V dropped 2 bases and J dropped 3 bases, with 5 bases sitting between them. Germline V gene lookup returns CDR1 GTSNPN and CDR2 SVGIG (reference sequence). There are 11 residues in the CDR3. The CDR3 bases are TGTGCCTGGAGTAGGGGCTACGAGCAGTACTTC. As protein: CAWSRGYEQYF.

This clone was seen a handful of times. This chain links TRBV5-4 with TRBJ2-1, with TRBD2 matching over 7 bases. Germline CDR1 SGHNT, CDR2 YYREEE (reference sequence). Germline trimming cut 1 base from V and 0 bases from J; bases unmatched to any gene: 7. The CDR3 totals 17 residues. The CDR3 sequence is CASSLLASGSSYNEQFF. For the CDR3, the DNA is TGTGCCAGCAGCTTGTTGGCTAGCGGTAGCTCCTACAATGAGCAGTTCTTC.

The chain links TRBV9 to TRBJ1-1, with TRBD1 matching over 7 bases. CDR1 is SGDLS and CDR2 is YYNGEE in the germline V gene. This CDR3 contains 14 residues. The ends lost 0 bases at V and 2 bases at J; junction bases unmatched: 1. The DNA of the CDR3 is TGTGCCAGCAGCGTAGGACAGGGCAACACTGAAGCTTTCTTT. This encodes CASSVGQGNTEAFF.

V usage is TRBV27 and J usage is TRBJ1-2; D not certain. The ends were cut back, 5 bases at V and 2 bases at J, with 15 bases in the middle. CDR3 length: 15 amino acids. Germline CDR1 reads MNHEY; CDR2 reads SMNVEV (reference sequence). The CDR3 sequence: CASSPLGLENYGYTF. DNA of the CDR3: TGTGCCAGCAGTCCACTGGGCTTAGAGAACTATGGCTACACCTTC.

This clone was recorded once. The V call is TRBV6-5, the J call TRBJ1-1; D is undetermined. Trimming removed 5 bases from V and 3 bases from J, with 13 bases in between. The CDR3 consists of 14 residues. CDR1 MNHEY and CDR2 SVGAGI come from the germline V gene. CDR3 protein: CASSRPGVYTEAFF. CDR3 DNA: TGTGCCAGCAGTAGGCCGGGAGTCTACACTGAAGCTTTCTTT.

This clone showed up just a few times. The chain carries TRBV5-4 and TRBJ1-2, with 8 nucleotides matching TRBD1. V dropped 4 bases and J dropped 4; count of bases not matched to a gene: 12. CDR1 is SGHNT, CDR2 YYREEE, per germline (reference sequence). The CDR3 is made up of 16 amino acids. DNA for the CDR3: TGTGCCAGCAGCCTGCTCGACAGGGGTAGTGGCTATGGCTACACCTTC. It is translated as CASSLLDRGSGYGYTF.

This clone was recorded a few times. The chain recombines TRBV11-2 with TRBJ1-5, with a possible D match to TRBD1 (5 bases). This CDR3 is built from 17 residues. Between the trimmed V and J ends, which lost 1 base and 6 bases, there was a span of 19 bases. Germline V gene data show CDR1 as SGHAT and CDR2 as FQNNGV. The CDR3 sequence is CASSLGAGQGRGQPQHF. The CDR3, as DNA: TGTGCCAGCAGCTTAGGAGCAGGCCAGGGAAGGGGTCAGCCCCAGCATTTT. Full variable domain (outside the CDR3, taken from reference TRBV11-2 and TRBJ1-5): EAGVAQSPRYKIIEKRQSVAFWCNPISGHATLYWYQQILGQGPKLLIQFQNNGVVDDSQLPKDRFSAERLKGVDSTLKIQPAKLEDSAVYLCASSLGAGQGRGQPQHFGDGTRLSIL.

The CDR3: CASSLYRDRGQINTGELFF. The CDR3, as DNA: TGTGCCAGCAGCCTCTACCGGGACAGGGGACAAATTAACACCGGGGAGCTGTTTTTT. V gene TRBV5-4 combines with J gene TRBJ2-2; 10 nucleotides match TRBD1. Looked up from germline, CDR1 is SGHNT and CDR2 is YYREEE (reference sequence). J was trimmed by 2 bases and V by 4 bases; bases with no gene match: 14. The CDR3 spans 19 residues.

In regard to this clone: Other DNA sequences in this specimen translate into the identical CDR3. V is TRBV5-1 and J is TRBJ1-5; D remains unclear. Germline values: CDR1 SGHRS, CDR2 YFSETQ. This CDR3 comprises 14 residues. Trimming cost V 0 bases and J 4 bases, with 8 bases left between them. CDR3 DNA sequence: TGCGCCAGCAGCTTGGCCGGAGGGAATCAGCCCCAGCATTTT. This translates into CASSLAGGNQPQHF.

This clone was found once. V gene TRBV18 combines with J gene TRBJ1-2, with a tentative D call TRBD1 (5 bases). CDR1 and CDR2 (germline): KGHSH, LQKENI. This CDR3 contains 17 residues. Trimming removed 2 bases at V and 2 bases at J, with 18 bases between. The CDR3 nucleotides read TGTGCCAGCTCACCAGGAGGGGCAGGGTCGGAGAACTATGGCTACACCTTC. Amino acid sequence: CASSPGGAGSENYGYTF.

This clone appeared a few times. The CDR3 DNA reads as TGCGCCAGCAGCTCGCCAACCGTCACGGGGATGCATTCACCCCTCCACTTT. Its translation: CASSSPTVTGMHSPLHF. J is TRBJ1-6 and V is TRBV5-1; D uncertain. Germline V CDR1 and CDR2: SGHRS, YFSETQ. Deletions cut 3 bases from V and 8 bases from J, with 21 bases between. This CDR3 is built from 17 residues.

The CDR3 reads CASSQTGGGANEKLFF. The DNA for the CDR3 is TGTGCCAGCAGTCAAACAGGGGGCGGGGCTAATGAAAAACTGTTTTTT. V gene TRBV27 combines with J gene TRBJ1-4; 9 bases are a match to TRBD1. The CDR3 runs to 16 residues. After removal of 5 bases from V and 3 bases from J, the junction contained 7 bases not matched to a gene. The germline gives CDR1 MNHEY, CDR2 SMNVEV (reference sequence). The whole variable domain, remainder taken from reference TRBV27 and TRBJ1-4, is EAQVTQNPRYLITVTGKKLTVTCSQNMNHEYMSWYRQDPGLGLRQIYYSMNVEVTDKGDVPEGYKVSRKEKRNFPLILESPSPNQTSLYFCASSQTGGGANEKLFFGSGTQLSVL.

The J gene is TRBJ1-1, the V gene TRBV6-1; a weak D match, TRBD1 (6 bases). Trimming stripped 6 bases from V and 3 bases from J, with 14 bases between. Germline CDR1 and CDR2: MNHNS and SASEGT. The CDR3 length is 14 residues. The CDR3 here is CASSIGQFDTEAFF. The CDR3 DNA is TGTGCCAGCAGCATCGGACAGTTCGACACTGAAGCTTTCTTT.

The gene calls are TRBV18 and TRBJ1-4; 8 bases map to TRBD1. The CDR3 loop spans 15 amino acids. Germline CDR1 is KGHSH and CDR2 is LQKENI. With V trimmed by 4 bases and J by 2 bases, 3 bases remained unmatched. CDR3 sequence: CASSLRTGTNEKLFF. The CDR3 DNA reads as TGTGCCAGCTCACTACGGACAGGGACTAATGAAAAACTGTTTTTT.

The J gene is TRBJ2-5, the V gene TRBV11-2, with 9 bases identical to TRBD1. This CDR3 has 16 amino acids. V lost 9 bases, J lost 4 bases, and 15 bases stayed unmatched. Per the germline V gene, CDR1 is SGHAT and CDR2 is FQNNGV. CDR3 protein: CASCKLTGGGGETQYF. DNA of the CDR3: TGTGCCAGTTGCAAATTAACAGGGGGCGGGGGAGAGACCCAGTACTTC.

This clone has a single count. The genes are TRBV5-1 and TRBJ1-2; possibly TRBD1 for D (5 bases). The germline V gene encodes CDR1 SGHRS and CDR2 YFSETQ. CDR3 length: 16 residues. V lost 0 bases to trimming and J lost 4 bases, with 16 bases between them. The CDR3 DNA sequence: TGCGCCAGCAGCTTGGAGGTCCCAGGGAATACCTATGGCTACACCTTC. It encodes CASSLEVPGNTYGYTF.

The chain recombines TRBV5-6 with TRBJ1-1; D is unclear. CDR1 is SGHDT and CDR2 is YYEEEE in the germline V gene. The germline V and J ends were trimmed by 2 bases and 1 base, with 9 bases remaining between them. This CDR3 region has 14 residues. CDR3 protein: CASSLVGANTEAFF. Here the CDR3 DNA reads TGTGCCAGCAGCTTAGTGGGCGCGAACACTGAAGCTTTCTTT.

CDR3 bases: TGTGCCAGCGCCCCCGAGGGCGGACGCCGGGGCTACACCTTC. It specifies CASAPEGGRRGYTF. The chain joins TRBV2 to TRBJ1-2; D gene uncertain. CDR1 and CDR2 from the germline V gene are SNHLY and FYNNEI. The CDR3 extends over 14 amino acids. Trimming removed 8 bases at V and 8 bases at J, with 21 bases between.